This TCR beta chain originates from a study of blood T cell repertoires in COVID-19. With regard to this clone: This specimen includes other DNA sequences encoding the same CDR3.

Libraries were prepared by immunoSEQ multiplex PCR; TCRdb keeps only in-frame clonotypes and omits some of them. In the table there are about 260,000 clones, roughly 90% of which are singletons. Germline CDR1 is KGHSH and CDR2 is LQKENI. The V and J ends lost 1 base and 5 bases, in that order; junction bases with no gene match: 1. The CDR3 is made up of 16 amino acids. The clonotype comes from a woman aged 25 to 39 with COVID-19, enrolled during active disease. The chain recombines TRBV18 with TRBJ2-2; 13 bases map to TRBD2. The sequenced sample consisted of peripheral blood. The CDR3 region has the DNA TGTGCCAGCTCACCACGACTAGCGGGAGGTACCGGGGAGCTGTTTTTT. Translated, it gives CASSPRLAGGTGELFF. Complete variable domain (other parts from reference TRBV18 and TRBJ2-2): NAGVMQNPRHLVRRRGQEARLRCSPMKGHSHVYWYRQLPEEGLKFMVYLQKENIIDESGMPKERFSAEFPKEGPSILRIQQVVRGDSAAYFCASSPRLAGGTGELFFGEGSRLTVL.